This T cell receptor (beta chain) is from a study of T cell repertoires in cytomegalovirus infection. Study background: Both recently identified HLA-C-restricted and well-studied HLA-B-restricted CMV epitopes were used in the study. Indicated by public TCR beta signatures were CMV infection and matching HLA type.

Concerning this clonotype: What it binds is not known. One junction end does not reproduce the germline sequence, and a read error may be involved.

A single record per CDR3 protein comes from TCRdb applying MiXCR to the reads. The repertoire consists of roughly 100,000 distinct CDR3 sequences, with roughly 40% occurring once and the leading ten covering roughly 70%. The study's findings and limits: The ex vivo response was dominated by HLA-C-restricted CMV-specific TCR beta clonotypes. Cumulative frequency of public TCR beta families picked out carriers of CMV plus the relevant HLA.

In germline, CDR1 is MNHNY, CDR2 SVGAGI (reference sequence). CDR3 length: 16 amino acids. The origin of this receptor is a human donor in good health (CMV status not recorded). Some clones in this sample may be carry-over from other donors' samples. The gene calls are TRBV6-6 and TRBJ1-1, with TRBD1 as a possible D gene (5 bases). This specimen consisted of CD8+ T cells from cultured PBMCs, obtained from culture after CMV antigen stimulation. This CDR3 reads CVSSYDPGRRNTEAFF. The CDR3 coding sequence is TGTGTCAGCAGTTACGACCCGGGACGGAGGAACACTGAAGCTTTCTTT.